The clone carrying this TCR beta chain was seen a handful of times. The data derive from a study of blood T cells in healthy people across ages. PCR was performed a second time for about 7 to 12 cycles using a sample-barcoded 5' primer and a J-beta primer mix. TCRdb processed the 5' RACE reads anew with MiXCR; each CDR3 protein has one entry. The sample yields approximately 800,000 distinct CDR3 sequences, roughly 24% seen once. With each sample, at least 5 micrograms of total RNA were extracted. The sample was also linked to a second study, of T cells of mothers and their children. That paper notes: Mother-child pairs who were related displayed a slightly higher overlap than unrelated pairs, a difference that was non-significant.

This receptor was obtained from a boy between 5 and 17 years old in good health. Material for sequencing was blood.

The CDR3, as DNA: TGTGCCAGCAGTTCCCCAGGGGAGCGGGGGTCTCATGAGCAGTTCTTC. Protein sequence: CASSSPGERGSHEQFF. The chain uses TRBV6-5 and TRBJ2-1; 8 bases fit TRBD2. CDR3 length: 16 residues. V lost 4 bases to trimming and J lost 8 bases; unmatched junction nucleotides: 13. Germline CDR1 MNHEY, CDR2 SVGAGI.